This T cell receptor (beta chain) was captured by sequencing in a study of T cell responses to AZD1222 COVID-19 vaccine. Trimming shortened V by 4 bases and J by 6 bases, and 6 bases separated the two germline ends. The CDR3 is 12 amino acids. Germline V gives CDR1 SGHTA, CDR2 FQGTGA. The table lists this clone with a count of one. Antigen unknown. Regarding the study as a whole: All repertoire sampling was performed exclusively after the peak T cell response. Just five or six AZD1222 recipients were seropositive at baseline. It should be noted that donors were predominantly white British and more often female, and clonal diversity was possibly underestimated. Two AZD1222 doses significantly raised spike-specific TCR breadth and depth over controls.

Sequenced by immunoSEQ multiplex PCR; TCRdb stores in-frame clones only, minus some. The sample holds some 150,000 clones, 88% seen once. The TCR originated in an adult who received the MenACWY meningococcal vaccine as a control. V is TRBV7-3 and J is TRBJ2-2; no firm D call. This material consisted of peripheral blood, taken 28 days after the second dose of the MenACWY control vaccine. The DNA for the CDR3 is TGTGCCAGCAGCTCCCTATCCGGGGAGCTGTTTTTT. Translated, it gives CASSSLSGELFF.